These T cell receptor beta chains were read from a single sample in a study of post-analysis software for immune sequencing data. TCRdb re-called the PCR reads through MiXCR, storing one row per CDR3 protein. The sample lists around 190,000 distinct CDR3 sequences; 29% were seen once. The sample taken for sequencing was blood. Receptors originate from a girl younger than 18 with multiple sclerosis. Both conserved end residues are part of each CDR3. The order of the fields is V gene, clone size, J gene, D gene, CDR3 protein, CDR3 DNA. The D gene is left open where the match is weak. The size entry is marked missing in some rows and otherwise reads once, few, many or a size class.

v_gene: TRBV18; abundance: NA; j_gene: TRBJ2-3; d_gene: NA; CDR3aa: CASSPRGGTDTQYF; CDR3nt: TGTGCCAGCTCACCACGTGGCGGGACAGATACGCAGTATTTT
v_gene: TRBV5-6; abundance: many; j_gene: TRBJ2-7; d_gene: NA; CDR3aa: CASIQQGNSYEQYF; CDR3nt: TGTGCCAGCATACAACAGGGAAACTCCTACGAGCAGTACTTC
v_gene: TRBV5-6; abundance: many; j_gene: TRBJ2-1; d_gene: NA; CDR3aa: CASSWEYNEQFF; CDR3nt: TGTGCCAGCAGCTGGGAGTACAATGAGCAGTTCTTC
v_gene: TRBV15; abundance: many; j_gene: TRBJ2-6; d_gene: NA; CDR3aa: CATSTSSGANVLTF; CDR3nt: TGTGCCACCAGCACTTCCTCTGGGGCCAACGTCCTGACTTTC
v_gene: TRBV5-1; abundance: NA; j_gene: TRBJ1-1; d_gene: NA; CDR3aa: CASSRTVEAEAFF; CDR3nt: TGCGCCAGCAGCAGAACCGTGGAGGCTGAAGCTTTCTTT
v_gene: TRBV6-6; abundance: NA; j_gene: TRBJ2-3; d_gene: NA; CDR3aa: CASSYPPLHSTDTQYF; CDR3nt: TGTGCCAGCAGTTACCCCCCCCTGCATAGCACAGATACGCAGTATTTT
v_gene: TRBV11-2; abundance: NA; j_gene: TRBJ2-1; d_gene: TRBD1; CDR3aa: CASSLGTGAYNVQFF; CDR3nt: TGTGCCAGCAGCCTCGGCACAGGGGCATACAATGTGCAGTTCTTC
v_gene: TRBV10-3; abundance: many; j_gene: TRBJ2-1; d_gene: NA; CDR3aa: CAISESIRGAVSYNEQFF; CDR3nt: TGTGCCATCAGTGAGTCGATCCGGGGGGCAGTATCCTACAATGAGCAGTTCTTC
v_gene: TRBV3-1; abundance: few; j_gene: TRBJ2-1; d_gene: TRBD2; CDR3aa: CASSQGGLAGVRDEQFF; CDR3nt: TGTGCCAGCAGCCAAGGAGGACTAGCGGGGGTGAGGGATGAGCAGTTCTTC
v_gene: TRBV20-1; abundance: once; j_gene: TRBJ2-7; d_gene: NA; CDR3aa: CSAIGRREEQYF; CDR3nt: TGCAGTGCCATTGGCCGTAGGGAGGAGCAGTACTTC
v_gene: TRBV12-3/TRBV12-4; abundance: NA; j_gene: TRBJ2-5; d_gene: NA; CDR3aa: CASSFYGETQYF; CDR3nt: TGTGCCAGCAGTTTCTACGGAGAGACCCAGTACTTC
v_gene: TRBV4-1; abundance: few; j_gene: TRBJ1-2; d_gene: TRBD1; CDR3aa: CASSHPDREGYGYTF; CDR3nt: TGCGCCAGCAGCCACCCCGACAGGGAAGGCTATGGCTACACCTTC
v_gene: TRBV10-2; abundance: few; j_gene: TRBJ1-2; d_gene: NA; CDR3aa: CASSESPDLGGYTF; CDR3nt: TGCGCCAGCAGTGAGTCGCCGGACCTCGGGGGCTACACCTTC
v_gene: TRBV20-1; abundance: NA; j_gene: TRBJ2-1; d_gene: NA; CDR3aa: CSTGTFYNEQFF; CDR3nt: TGCAGTACCGGGACTTTCTACAATGAGCAGTTCTTC
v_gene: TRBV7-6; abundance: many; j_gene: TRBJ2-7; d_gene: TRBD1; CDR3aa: CASSLGQDPSYEQYF; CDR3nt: TGTGCCAGCAGCTTGGGACAGGACCCTTCCTACGAGCAGTACTTC
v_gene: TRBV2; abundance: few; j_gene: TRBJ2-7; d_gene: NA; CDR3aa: CASSDLRAQYF; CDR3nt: TGTGCCAGCAGTGACCTCCGGGCCCAGTACTTC
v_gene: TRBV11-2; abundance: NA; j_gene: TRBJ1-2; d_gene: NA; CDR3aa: CASSLGPGRGGGYTF; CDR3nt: TGTGCCAGCAGCTTAGGCCCCGGGAGGGGCGGTGGCTACACCTTC
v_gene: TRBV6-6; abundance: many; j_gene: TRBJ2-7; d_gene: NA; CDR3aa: CASSREDEQYF; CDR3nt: TGTGCCAGCAGCCGAGAGGACGAGCAGTACTTC
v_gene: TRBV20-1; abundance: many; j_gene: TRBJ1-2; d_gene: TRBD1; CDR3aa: CSAHTTGISYGYTF; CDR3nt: TGCAGTGCTCACACGACAGGGATTTCCTATGGCTACACCTTC
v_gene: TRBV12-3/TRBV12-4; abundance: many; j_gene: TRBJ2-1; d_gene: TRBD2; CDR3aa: CASIEAGAYNEQFF; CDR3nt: TGTGCCAGCATTGAGGCGGGGGCCTACAATGAGCAGTTCTTC
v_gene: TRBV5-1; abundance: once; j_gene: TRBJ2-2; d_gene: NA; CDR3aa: CASSLSSGPSQGGGELFF; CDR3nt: TGCGCCAGCAGCTTGTCGTCAGGACCATCGCAAGGGGGCGGGGAGCTGTTTTTT
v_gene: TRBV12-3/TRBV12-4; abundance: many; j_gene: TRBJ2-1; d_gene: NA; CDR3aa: CASTIRARQGSEQFF; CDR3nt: TGTGCCAGCACCATACGCGCCCGCCAGGGAAGTGAGCAGTTCTTC
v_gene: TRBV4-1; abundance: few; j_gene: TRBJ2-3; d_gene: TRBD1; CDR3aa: CASSQGKGQGKTDTQYF; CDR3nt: TGCGCCAGCAGCCAAGGGAAGGGACAGGGGAAGACAGATACGCAGTATTTT
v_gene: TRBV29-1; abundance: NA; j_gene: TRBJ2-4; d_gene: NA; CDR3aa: CSVPGPGQNIQYF; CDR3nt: TGCAGCGTACCGGGACCGGGACAAAACATTCAGTACTTC
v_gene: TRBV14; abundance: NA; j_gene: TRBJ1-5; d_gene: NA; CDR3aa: CVSSPTDLGGNQPQHF; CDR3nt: TGTGTCAGCAGCCCGACTGATTTGGGGGGCAATCAGCCCCAGCATTTT
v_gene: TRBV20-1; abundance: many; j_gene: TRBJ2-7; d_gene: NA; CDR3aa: CSGFGTPKGTYEQYF; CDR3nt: TGCAGTGGGTTTGGCACCCCCAAGGGAACCTACGAGCAGTACTTC
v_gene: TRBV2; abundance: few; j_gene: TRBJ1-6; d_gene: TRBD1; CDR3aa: CASGGTDNSPLHF; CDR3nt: TGTGCCAGCGGGGGGACAGATAATTCACCCCTCCACTTT
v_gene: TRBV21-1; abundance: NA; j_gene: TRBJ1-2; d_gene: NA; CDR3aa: CASSNMGDSYGYTF; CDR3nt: TGTGCCAGCAGCAATATGGGGGATTCCTATGGCTACACCTTC
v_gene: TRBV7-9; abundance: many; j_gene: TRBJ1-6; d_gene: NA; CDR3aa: CASSSGGEGVLSPLHF; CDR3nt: TGTGCCAGCAGCTCCGGTGGCGAGGGGGTCCTGTCACCCCTCCACTTT
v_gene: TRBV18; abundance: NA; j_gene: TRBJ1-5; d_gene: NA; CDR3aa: CASSPVGVDQPQHF; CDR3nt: TGTGCCAGCTCACCGGTGGGGGTTGATCAGCCCCAGCATTTT
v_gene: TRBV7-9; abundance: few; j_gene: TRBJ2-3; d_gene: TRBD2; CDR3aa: CASSLGSSGDRIDTQYF; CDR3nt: TGTGCCAGCAGCTTAGGGTCCAGCGGGGATCGCATAGATACGCAGTATTTT
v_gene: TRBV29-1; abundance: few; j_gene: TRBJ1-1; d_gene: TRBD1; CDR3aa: CSVGTGGLGEAFF; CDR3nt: TGCAGCGTGGGGACAGGGGGGTTAGGTGAAGCTTTCTTT
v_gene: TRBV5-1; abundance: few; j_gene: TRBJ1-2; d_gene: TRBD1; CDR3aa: CASSSLEQGGYGYTF; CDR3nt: TGCGCCAGCAGCTCCCTGGAACAGGGGGGTTATGGCTACACCTTC
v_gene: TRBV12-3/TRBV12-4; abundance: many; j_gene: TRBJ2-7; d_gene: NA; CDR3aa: CASRQGTHYEQYF; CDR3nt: TGTGCCAGCAGGCAGGGCACCCACTACGAGCAGTACTTC
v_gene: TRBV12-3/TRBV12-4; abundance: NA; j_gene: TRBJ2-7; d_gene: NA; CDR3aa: CASSLSSSGYEQYF; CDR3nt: TGTGCCAGCAGTTTATCTTCCAGCGGCTACGAGCAGTACTTC
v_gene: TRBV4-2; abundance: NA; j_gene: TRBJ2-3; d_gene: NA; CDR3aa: CASSQDLAQGAVYTQYF; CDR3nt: TGTGCCAGCAGCCAAGACCTGGCCCAAGGGGCGGTGTATACGCAGTATTTT
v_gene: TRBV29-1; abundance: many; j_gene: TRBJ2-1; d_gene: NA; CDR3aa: CSVSGGEQFF; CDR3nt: TGCAGCGTGTCCGGGGGTGAGCAGTTCTTC
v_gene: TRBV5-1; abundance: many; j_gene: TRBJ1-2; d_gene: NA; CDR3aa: CASSSPGSYYGYTF; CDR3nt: TGCGCCAGCAGCTCCCCAGGGAGCTACTATGGCTACACCTTC
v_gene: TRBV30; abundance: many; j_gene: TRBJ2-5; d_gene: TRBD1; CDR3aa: CAWSRATGWRETQYF; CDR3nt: TGTGCCTGGAGTCGGGCGACAGGGTGGCGGGAGACCCAGTACTTC
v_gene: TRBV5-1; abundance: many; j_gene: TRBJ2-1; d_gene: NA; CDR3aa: CASADWNNEQFF; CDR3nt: TGCGCCAGCGCCGACTGGAACAATGAGCAGTTCTTC
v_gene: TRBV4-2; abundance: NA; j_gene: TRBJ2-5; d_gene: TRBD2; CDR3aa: CASSLGTSGGAGETQYF; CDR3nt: TGTGCCAGCAGCCTCGGGACTAGCGGGGGGGCCGGAGAGACCCAGTACTTC
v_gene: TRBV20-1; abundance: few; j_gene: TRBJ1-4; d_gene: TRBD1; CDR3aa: CSATGGFNEKLFF; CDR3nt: TGCAGTGCCACAGGGGGCTTTAATGAAAAACTGTTTTTT
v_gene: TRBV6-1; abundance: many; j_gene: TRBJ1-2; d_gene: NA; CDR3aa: CASSVPPPNYGYTF; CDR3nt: TGTGCCAGCAGTGTCCCGCCTCCTAACTATGGCTACACCTTC
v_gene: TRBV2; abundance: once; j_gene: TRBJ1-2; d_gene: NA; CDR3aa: CAIQWDGNYGYTF; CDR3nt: TGTGCCATCCAATGGGACGGGAACTATGGCTACACCTTC
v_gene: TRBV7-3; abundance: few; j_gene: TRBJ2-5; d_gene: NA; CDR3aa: CASSLMSTQETQYF; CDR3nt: TGTGCCAGCAGCTTAATGTCTACCCAAGAGACCCAGTACTTC
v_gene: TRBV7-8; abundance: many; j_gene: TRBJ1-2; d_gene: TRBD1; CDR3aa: CASSLPGQGGYGYTF; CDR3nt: TGTGCCAGCAGCTTACCCGGACAGGGGGGCTATGGCTACACCTTC
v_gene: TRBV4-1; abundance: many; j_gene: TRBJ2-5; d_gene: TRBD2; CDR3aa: CASSQDELAGRRETQYF; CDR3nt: TGCGCCAGCAGCCAAGATGAGCTAGCGGGACGACGGGAGACCCAGTACTTC
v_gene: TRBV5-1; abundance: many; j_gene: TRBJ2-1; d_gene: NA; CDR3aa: CASSSNASSGDEQFF; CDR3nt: TGCGCCAGCAGCTCCAACGCATCGTCCGGGGATGAGCAGTTCTTC